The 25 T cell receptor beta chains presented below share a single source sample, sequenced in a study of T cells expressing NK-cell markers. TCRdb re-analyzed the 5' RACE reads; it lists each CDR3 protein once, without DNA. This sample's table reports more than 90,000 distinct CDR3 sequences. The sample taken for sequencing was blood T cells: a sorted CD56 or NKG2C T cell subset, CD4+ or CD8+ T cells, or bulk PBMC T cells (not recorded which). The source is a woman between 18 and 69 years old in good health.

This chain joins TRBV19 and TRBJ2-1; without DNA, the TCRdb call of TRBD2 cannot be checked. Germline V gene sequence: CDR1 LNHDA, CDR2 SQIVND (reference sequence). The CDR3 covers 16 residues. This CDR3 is CASSDAAGGPGNEQFF.

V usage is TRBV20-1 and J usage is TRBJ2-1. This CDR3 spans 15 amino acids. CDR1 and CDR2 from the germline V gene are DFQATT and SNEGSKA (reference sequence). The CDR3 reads CSAVGGGSSYNEQFF.

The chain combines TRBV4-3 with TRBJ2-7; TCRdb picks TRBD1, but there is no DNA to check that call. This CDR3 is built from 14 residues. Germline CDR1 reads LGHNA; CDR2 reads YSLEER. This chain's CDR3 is CASSQEWDRGEQYF.

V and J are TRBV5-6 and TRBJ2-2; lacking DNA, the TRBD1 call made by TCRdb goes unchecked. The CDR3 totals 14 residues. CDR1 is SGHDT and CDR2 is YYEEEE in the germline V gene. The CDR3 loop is CASSLQGSAGELFF.

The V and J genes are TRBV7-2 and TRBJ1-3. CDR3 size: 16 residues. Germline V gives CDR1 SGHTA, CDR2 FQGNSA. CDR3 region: CASSLGAWSSGNTIYF.

The chain's CDR3 is CASSFSGIDTQYF. V and J are TRBV12-3 or TRBV12-4 and TRBJ2-3. The CDR3 runs 13 residues.

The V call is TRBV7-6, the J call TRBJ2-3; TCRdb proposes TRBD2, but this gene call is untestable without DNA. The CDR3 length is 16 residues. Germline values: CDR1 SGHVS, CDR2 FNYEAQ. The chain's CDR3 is CASSSWPAGITDTQYF.

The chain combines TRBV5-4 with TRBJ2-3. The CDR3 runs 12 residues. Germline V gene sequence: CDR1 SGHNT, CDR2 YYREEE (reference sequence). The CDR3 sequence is CASSSLGDTQYF.

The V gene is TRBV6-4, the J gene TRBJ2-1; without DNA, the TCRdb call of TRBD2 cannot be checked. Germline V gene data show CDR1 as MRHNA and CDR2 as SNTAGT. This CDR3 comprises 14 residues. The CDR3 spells CASSDGLAGNEQFF.

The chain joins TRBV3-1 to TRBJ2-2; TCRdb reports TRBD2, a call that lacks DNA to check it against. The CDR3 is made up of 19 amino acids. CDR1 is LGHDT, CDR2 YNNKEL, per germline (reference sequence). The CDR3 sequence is CASSQGMGLAGEGTGELFF.

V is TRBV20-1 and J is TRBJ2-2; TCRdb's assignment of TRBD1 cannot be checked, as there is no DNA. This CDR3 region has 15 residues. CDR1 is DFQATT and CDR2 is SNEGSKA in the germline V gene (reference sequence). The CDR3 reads CSAGGRDRFTGELFF.

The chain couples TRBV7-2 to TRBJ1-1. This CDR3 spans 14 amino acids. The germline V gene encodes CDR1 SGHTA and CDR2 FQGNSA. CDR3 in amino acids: CASGMVGMNTEAFF.

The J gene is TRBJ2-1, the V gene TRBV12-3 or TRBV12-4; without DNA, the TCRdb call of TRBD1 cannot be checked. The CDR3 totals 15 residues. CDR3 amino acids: CASSFWGVGSNEQFF.

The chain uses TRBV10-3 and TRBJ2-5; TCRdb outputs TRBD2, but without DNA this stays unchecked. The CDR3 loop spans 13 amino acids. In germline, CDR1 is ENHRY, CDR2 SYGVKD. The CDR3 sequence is CAIRRLPLGTQYF.

This CDR3 is CASSYKTGYGYTF. The chain couples TRBV10-2 to TRBJ1-2. This CDR3 is 13 amino acids long. Per germline, CDR1 WSHSY and CDR2 SAAADI.

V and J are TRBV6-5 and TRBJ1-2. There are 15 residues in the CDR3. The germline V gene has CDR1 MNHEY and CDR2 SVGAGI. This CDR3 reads CASSYPSQNNYGYTF.

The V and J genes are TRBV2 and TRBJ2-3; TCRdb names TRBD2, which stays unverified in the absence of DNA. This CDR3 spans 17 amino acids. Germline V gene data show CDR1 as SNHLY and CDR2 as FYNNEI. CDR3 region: CASLGLAGEFYTDTQYF.

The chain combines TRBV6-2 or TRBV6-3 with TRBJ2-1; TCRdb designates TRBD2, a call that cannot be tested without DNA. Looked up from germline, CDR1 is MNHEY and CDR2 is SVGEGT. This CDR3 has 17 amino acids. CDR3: CASSLLAGGPLRNEQFF.

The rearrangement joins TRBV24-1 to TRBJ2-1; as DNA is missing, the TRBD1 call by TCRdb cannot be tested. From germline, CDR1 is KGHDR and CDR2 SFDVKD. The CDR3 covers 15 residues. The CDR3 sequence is CATRTGTGAYNEQFF.

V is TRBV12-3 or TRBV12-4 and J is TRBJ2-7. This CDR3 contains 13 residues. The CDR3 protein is CASSPFTSYEQYF.

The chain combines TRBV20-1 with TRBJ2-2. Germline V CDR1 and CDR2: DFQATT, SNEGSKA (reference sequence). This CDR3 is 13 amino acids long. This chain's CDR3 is CSARLRDTGELFF.

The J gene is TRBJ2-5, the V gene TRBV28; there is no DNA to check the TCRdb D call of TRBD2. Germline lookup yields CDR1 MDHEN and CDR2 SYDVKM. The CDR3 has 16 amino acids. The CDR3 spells CASSFLLAVYQETQYF.

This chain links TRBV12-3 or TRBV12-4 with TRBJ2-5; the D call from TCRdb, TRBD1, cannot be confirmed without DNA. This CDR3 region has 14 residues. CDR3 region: CASSLYREEETQYF.

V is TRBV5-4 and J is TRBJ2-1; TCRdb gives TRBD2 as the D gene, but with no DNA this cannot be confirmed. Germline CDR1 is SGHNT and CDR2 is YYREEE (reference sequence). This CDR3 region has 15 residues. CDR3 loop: CASSLGTSGAGEQFF. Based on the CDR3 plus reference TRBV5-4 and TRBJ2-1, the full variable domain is ETGVTQSPTHLIKTRGQQVTLRCSSQSGHNTVSWYQQALGQGPQFIFQYYREEENGRGNFPPRFSGLQFPNYSSELNVNALELDDSALYLCASSLGTSGAGEQFFGPGTRLTVL.

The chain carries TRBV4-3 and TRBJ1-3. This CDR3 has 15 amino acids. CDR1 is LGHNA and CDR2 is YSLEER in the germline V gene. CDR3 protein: CASSRGRASGNTIYF.